Listed below are T cell receptor beta chains from one sample, sequenced in a study of T cell repertoires in ileal Crohn's disease. Assay used: immunoSEQ multiplex PCR; TCRdb lists only in-frame clones, some missing. The profile shows around 8,800 clones, 70% to 80% of them singletons. Sequenced sample: ileal tissue. These receptors were collected from an adult with Crohn's disease. CDR3s include the opening cysteine and the closing phenylalanine or tryptophan. Fields, in order: J gene, V gene, CDR3 length, CDR3 protein.

TRBJ1-1,TRBV2,13,CASREKPGSEAFF
TRBJ2-7,TRBV19,15,CASRVAGGGPGEQYF
TRBJ2-7,TRBV14,14,CASSHTTGGYEQYF
TRBJ1-5,TRBV28,14,CASSLQAGNQPQHF
TRBJ2-4,TRBV18,12,CASSPSREGPYF
TRBJ1-5,TRBV19,15,CASSIQRGRNQPQHF
TRBJ1-5,TRBV27,15,CASSLSLFGSQPQHF
TRBJ2-5,TRBV2,15,CASTPRVPNVETQYF
TRBJ1-2,TRBV14,16,CASSRGGGPTNYGYTF
TRBJ1-5,TRBV6-1,15,CASSVGTSGNQPQHF
TRBJ1-5,TRBV7-2,14,CASRSGLSNQPQHF
TRBJ2-7,TRBV27,12,CASSRGGHEQYF
TRBJ2-3,TRBV27,15,CASSLGTGGPDTQYF
TRBJ1-2,TRBV6-6,13,CASSPTGDYGYTF
TRBJ2-2,TRBV9,12,CASSPGPGELFF